This TCR beta chain was recovered during a study of CD8+CD57+ T cells in acquired aplastic anemia. Study information: Recorded DNA amounts for sorted CD4+ and CD8+ cells had an average of about 3.5 ug. For CD4+ cells, healthy donors had an average of approximately 9.8 million reads.

Germline CDR1 and CDR2: SQVTM and ANQGSEA. This CDR3 region has 13 residues. With 1 base removed from V and 2 bases from J, the gap between germline ends came to 8 bases. Genomic DNA acted as the template from which TCR beta VDJ combination and CDR3 sequence profiling were carried out. TCRdb called the reads again in MiXCR, with one record for every CDR3 protein. The sample has more than 45,000 distinct CDR3 sequences; 55% to 75% are singletons. Study-wide points: It was found that roughly 29 CD8+ CDR3 sequences were shared between patients and controls. Patients showed no significant difference from controls in CD8+ Simpson's diversity.

Note on this clonotype: Its antigen is currently unknown.

The TCR comes from a human donor in good health, serving as a control. The V and J genes are TRBV29-1 and TRBJ1-2; D call uncertain. The sequenced sample consisted of sorted CD4+, CD8+, or CD8+CD57+ T cells (not recorded which) from PBMCs. CDR3 in amino acids: CSVEGAQNYGYTF. CDR3 DNA: TGCAGCGTTGAAGGAGCACAGAACTATGGCTACACCTTC.